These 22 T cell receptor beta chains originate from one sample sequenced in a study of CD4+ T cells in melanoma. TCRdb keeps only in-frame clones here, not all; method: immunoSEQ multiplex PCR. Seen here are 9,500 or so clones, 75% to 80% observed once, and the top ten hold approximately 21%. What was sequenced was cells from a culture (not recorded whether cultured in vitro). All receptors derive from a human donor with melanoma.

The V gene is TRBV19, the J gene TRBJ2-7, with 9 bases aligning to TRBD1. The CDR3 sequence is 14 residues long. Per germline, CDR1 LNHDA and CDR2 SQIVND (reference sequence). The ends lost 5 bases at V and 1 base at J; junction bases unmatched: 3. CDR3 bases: TGTGCCAGTAGTTACGGGACAGGGTCCTACGAGCAGTACTTC. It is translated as CASSYGTGSYEQYF.

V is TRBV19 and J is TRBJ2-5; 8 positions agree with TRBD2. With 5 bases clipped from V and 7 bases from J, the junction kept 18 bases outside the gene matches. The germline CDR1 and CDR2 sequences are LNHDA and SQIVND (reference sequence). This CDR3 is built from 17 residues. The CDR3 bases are TGTGCCAGTAGTCTTGGAGCGGGGGACCCACAAAGAGGGACCCAGTACTTC. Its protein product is CASSLGAGDPQRGTQYF.

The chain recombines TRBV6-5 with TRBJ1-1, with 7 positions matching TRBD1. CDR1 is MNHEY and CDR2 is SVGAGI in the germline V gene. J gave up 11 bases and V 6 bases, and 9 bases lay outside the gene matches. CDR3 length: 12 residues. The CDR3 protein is CASSLDRMVAFF. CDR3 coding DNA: TGTGCCAGCAGCCTGGACAGGATGGTGGCTTTCTTT.

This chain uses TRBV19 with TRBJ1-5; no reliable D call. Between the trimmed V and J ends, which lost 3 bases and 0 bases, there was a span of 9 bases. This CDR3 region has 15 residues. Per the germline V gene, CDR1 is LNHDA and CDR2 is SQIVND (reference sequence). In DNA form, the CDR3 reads TGTGCCAGTAGTATTTCGGGCGATAGCAATCAGCCCCAGCATTTT. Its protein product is CASSISGDSNQPQHF. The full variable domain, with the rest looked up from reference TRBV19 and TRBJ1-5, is DGGITQSPKYLFRKEGQNVTLSCEQNLNHDAMYWYRQDPGQGLRLIYYSQIVNDFQKGDIAEGYSVSREKKESFPLTVTSAQKNPTAFYLCASSISGDSNQPQHFGDGTRLSIL.

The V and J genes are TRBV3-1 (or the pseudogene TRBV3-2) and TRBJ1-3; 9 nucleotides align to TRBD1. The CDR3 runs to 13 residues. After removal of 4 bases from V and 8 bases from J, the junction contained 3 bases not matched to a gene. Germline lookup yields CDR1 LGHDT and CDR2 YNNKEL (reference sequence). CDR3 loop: CASSPNRGHTIYF. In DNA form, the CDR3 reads TGTGCCAGCAGCCCGAACAGGGGGCACACCATATATTTT.

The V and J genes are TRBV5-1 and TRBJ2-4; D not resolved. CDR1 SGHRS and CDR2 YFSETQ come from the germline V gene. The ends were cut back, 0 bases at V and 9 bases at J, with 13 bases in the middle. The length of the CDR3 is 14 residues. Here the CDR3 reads CASSLEAGPGIQYF. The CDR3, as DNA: TGCGCCAGCAGCTTGGAGGCCGGTCCGGGCATTCAGTACTTC.

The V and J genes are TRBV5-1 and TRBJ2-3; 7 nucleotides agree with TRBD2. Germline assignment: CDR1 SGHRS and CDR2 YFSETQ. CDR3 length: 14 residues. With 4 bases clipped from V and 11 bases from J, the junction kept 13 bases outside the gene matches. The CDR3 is CASSAGTTTSGQYF. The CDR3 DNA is TGCGCCAGCAGCGCCGGGACTACTACTTCGGGGCAGTATTTT.

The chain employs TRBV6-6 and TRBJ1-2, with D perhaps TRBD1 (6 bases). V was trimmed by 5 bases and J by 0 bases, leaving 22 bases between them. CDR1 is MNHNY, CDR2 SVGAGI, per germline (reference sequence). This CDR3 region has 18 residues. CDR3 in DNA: TGTGCCAGCAGTCTAGGGCCTAACAGGGCCCTGGCTAACTATGGCTACACCTTC. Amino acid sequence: CASSLGPNRALANYGYTF.

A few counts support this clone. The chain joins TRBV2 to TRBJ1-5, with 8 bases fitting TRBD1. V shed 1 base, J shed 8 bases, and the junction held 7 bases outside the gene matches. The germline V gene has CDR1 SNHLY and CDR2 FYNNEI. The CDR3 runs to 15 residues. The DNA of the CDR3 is TGTGCCAGCAGTGAAGATTCAGGGGGCGCGAAGCCCCAGCATTTT. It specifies CASSEDSGGAKPQHF.

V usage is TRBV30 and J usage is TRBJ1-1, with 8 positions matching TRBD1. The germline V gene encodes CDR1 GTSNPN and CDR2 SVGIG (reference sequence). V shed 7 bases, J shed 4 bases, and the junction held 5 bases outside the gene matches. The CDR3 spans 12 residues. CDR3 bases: TGTGCCTCCCGACAGGGGTCCACTGAAGCTTTCTTT. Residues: CASRQGSTEAFF. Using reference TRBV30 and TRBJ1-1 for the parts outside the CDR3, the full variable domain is SQTIHQWPATLVQPVGSPLSLECTVEGTSNPNLYWYRQAAGRGLQLLFYSVGIGQISSEVPQNLSASRPQDRQFILSSKKLLLSDSGFYLCASRQGSTEAFFGQGTRLTVV.

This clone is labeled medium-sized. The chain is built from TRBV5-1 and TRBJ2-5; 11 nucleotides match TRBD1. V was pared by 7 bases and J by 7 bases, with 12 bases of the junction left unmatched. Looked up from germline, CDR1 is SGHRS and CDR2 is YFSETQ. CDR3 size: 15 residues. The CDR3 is CASGPTGTGGATQYF. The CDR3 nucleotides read TGCGCCAGCGGACCAACCGGGACAGGGGGGGCGACCCAGTACTTC.

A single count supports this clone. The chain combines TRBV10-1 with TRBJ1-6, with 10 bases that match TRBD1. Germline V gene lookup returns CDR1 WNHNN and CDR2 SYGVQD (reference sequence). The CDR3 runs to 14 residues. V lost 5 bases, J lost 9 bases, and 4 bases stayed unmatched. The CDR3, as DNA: TGCGCCAGCAGTATGGGGACAGGGGTTTCACCCCTCCACTTT. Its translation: CASSMGTGVSPLHF.

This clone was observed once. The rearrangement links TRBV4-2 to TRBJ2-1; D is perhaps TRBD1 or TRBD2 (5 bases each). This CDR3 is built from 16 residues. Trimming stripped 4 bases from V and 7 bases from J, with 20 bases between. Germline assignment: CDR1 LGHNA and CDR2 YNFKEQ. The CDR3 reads CASSPLGTGPSNEQFF. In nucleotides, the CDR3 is TGTGCCAGCAGCCCCTTAGGGACGGGGCCCTCGAATGAGCAGTTCTTC.

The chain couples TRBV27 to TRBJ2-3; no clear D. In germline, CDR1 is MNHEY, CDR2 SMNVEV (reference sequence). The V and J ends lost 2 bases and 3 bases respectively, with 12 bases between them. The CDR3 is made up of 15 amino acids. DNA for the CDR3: TGTGCCAGCAGTTTAGGGCCCATTGGTACAGATACGCAGTATTTT. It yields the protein CASSLGPIGTDTQYF.

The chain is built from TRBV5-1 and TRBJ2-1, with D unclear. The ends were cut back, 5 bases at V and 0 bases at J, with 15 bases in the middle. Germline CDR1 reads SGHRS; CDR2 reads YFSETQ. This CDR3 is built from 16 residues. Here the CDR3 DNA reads TGCGCCAGCAGTAGTCCGGAAAGCCCCTCCTACAATGAGCAGTTCTTC. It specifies CASSSPESPSYNEQFF.

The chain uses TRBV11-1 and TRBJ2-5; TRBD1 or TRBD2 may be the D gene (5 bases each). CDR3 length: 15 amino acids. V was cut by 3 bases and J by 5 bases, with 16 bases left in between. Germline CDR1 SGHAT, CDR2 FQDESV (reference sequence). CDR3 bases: TGTGCCAGCAGCTTGACGGGGCCCCCCGCGGAGACCCAGTACTTC. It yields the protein CASSLTGPPAETQYF.

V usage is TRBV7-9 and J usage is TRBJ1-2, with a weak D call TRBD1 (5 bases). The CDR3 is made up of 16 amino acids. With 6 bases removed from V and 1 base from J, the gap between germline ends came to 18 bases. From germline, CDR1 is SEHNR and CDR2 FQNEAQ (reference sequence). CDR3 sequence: CASSKGEGAVNYGYTF. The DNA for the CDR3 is TGTGCCAGCAGTAAAGGGGAGGGCGCCGTTAACTATGGCTACACCTTC.

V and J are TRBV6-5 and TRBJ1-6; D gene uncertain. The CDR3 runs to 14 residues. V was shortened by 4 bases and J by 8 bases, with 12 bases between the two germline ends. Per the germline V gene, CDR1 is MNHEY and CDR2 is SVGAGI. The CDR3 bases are TGTGCCAGCAGTTTAAAGGGCTCGTATTCACCCCTCCACTTT. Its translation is CASSLKGSYSPLHF.

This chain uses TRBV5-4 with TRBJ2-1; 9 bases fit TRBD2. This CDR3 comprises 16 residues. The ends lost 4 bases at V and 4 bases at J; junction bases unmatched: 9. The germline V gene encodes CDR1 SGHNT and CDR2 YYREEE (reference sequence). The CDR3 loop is CASSARLAASYNEQFF. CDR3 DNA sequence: TGTGCCAGCAGCGCCCGACTAGCGGCGTCGTACAATGAGCAGTTCTTC.

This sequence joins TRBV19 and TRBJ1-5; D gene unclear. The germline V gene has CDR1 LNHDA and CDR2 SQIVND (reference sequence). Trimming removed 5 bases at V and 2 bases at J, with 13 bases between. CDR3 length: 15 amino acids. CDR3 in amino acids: CASSLDRNGNQPQHF. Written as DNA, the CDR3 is TGTGCCAGTAGTCTCGACCGGAACGGCAATCAGCCCCAGCATTTT.

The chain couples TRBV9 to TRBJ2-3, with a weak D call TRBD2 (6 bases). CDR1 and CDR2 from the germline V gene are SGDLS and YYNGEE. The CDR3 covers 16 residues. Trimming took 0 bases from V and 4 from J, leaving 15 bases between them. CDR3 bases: TGTGCCAGCAGCGTAGCTTCTGGGGGGATCGCAGATACGCAGTATTTT. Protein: CASSVASGGIADTQYF. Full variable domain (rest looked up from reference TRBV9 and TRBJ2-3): DSGVTQTPKHLITATGQRVTLRCSPRSGDLSVYWYQQSLDQGLQFLIQYYNGEERAKGNILERFSAQQFPDLHSELNLSSLELGDSALYFCASSVASGGIADTQYFGPGTRLTVL.

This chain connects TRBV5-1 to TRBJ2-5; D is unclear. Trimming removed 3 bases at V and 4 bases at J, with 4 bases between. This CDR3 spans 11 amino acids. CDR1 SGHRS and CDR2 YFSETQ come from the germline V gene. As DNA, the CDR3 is TGCGCCAGCAGCTGGGGAGAGACCCAGTACTTC. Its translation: CASSWGETQYF.